In its sample, the clone carrying this T cell receptor (beta chain) was seen many times. Its target is unknown. These data are taken from a study of T cells after yellow fever vaccination. Study results and limitations: The CD4 and CD8 compartments had a small share of their clonotypes in common. The secondary response peaked faster, at day 5 versus 15, but was weaker. Most primary-vaccination clones recurred post-booster (roughly 96% CD4, roughly 90% CD8).

The CDR3 consists of 18 residues. Germline V gives CDR1 LGHNA, CDR2 YNFKEQ. Germline trimming cut 8 bases from V and 1 base from J; bases unmatched to any gene: 11. MiXCR was run by TCRdb on the 5' RACE reads, yielding one entry per CDR3 protein. The sample contains over 100,000 distinct CDR3 sequences, 7% to 8.5% of which appear only once. Sequences were derived from CD8+ T cells sorted from PBMCs, sampled 45 days after the yellow fever booster vaccination. The clonotype originates from a man aged 25 to 45 who received the YFV17D yellow fever vaccine. The V gene is TRBV4-2, the J gene TRBJ2-1; TRBD2 agrees at 13 bases. The CDR3 loop reads CASGTVLAGGGSYNEQFF. The CDR3 DNA is TGTGCCAGCGGGACTGTACTAGCGGGAGGGGGGTCCTACAATGAGCAGTTCTTC.